These 15 T cell receptor beta chains came from one sample sequenced in a study of T cell repertoires in cytomegalovirus infection. MiXCR, applied by TCRdb to the reads, yields one record per CDR3 protein. The table has hundreds of thousands of distinct CDR3 sequences, less than 40% seen once. Specimen: PBMCs. All receptors derive from a human donor in good health (CMV status not recorded). Some clones in this sample may be carry-over from other donors' samples.

On this clonotype itself: As the CDR3 is not closed by the conserved phenylalanine or tryptophan, this likely results from a read error. The chain has TRBV4-1 and TRBJ2-7, with D maybe TRBD2 (6 bases). The V end lost 1 base, the J end lost 5 bases, and 15 bases lay between the germline ends. This CDR3 has 15 residues. Germline V CDR1 and CDR2: MGHRA, YSYEKL. The CDR3 protein is CASSQAGRRGDEQYL. DNA of the CDR3: TGCGCCAGCAGCCAAGCTGGCAGGAGGGGTGACGAGCAGTACTTA.

This clonotype showed up just once. The chain combines TRBV15 with TRBJ1-1; D is unclear. Per germline, CDR1 LNHNV and CDR2 YYDKDF (reference sequence). This CDR3 has 14 residues. V was shortened by 0 bases and J by 2 bases, with 7 bases between the two germline ends. CDR3 nucleotides: TGTGCCACCAGCAGAGATCGGATAAACACTGAAGCTTTCTTT. Its protein product is CATSRDRINTEAFF. Drawing the rest from reference TRBV15 and TRBJ1-1, the complete variable domain is DAMVIQNPRYQVTQFGKPVTLSCSQTLNHNVMYWYQQKSSQAPKLLFHYYDKDFNNEADTPDNFQSRRPNTSFCFLDIRSPGLGDTAMYLCATSRDRINTEAFFGQGTRLTVV.

The table lists this clonotype with many counts. V is TRBV11-1 and J is TRBJ1-5; D is uncertain. Trimming removed 5 bases at V and 4 bases at J, with 9 bases between. Germline CDR1 is SGHAT and CDR2 is FQDESV (reference sequence). CDR3 length: 13 amino acids. CDR3 coding DNA: TGTGCCAGCAGCCTTGACACGAATCAGCCCCAGCATTTT. It is translated as CASSLDTNQPQHF.

This clonotype was observed a few times. The DNA for the CDR3 is TGTGCCACCAGCAGAGATACGTTGGGGGGTTCCTACAATGAGCAGTTCTTC. Translated: CATSRDTLGGSYNEQFF. The chain uses TRBV15 and TRBJ2-1; TRBD2 might be the D (6 bases). The CDR3 has 17 amino acids. Germline V gives CDR1 LNHNV, CDR2 YYDKDF (reference sequence). Trimming left V 0 bases short and J 1 base short, with 13 bases between.

The chain links TRBV6-8 to TRBJ2-1, with 7 bases that match TRBD2. The CDR3 runs 14 residues. Germline V lookup: CDR1 MNHGY, CDR2 SAAAGT. J gave up 5 bases and V 6 bases, and 7 bases lay outside the gene matches. The CDR3, as DNA: TGTGCCAGCAGCCGGCGGCTAGCGGACAATGAGCAGTTCTTC. Residues: CASSRRLADNEQFF.

The gene calls are TRBV27 and TRBJ1-4; 8 bases fit TRBD1. CDR3 length: 14 amino acids. Looked up from germline, CDR1 is MNHEY and CDR2 is SMNVEV (reference sequence). The V and J ends lost 6 bases and 4 bases, in that order; junction bases with no gene match: 4. CDR3 residues: CASRTTGDNEKLFF. Written as DNA, the CDR3 is TGTGCCAGCAGAACGACAGGGGATAATGAAAAACTGTTTTTT.

This clonotype was detected a few times. The V gene is TRBV12-3 or TRBV12-4, the J gene TRBJ1-5; weak D call: TRBD1 (6 bases). V lost 3 bases and J 5 bases, leaving 14 bases between the germline ends. CDR3 length equals 15 residues. DNA for the CDR3: TGTGCCAGCAGTTTCAGGGGTCGGGGGGATCAGCCCCAGCATTTT. This translates into CASSFRGRGDQPQHF.

The V gene is TRBV19, the J gene TRBJ2-1, with 10 bases aligning to TRBD1. This CDR3 contains 16 residues. The junction had 8 bases not matched to a gene; V was cut back by 0 bases and J by 9 bases. Looked up from germline, CDR1 is LNHDA and CDR2 is SQIVND (reference sequence). CDR3 sequence (DNA): TGTGCCAGTAGTATAGATTTGGGACAGGGGTTAGGTGAGCAGTTCTTC. Protein: CASSIDLGQGLGEQFF.

The chain links TRBV2 to TRBJ2-3, with D perhaps matching TRBD2 (5 bases). The V end was cut by 5 bases, the J end by 0 bases, with 18 bases between. Germline CDR1 reads SNHLY; CDR2 reads FYNNEI. The CDR3 totals 17 residues. CDR3 in DNA: TGTGCCAGCAGTCACGTAACATCGGGAATAAGCACAGATACGCAGTATTTT. Its translation: CASSHVTSGISTDTQYF.

This rearrangement joins TRBV7-9 to TRBJ1-1; D remains ambiguous. V lost 2 bases and J lost 8, with 18 bases in between. Germline loops: CDR1 SEHNR, CDR2 FQNEAQ (reference sequence). The CDR3 runs to 15 residues. The DNA for the CDR3 is TGTGCCAGCAGCTTAAGGGCGGGTCCCCTGGACGAAGCTTTCTTT. As protein: CASSLRAGPLDEAFF.

On this clonotype: Since a much larger clone is just one base distant, this may be a read error. Here the CDR3 omits its conserved ending phenylalanine or tryptophan, so a read error is the likely source. This chain joins TRBV5-4 and TRBJ1-2, with 7 bases matching TRBD1. Trimming cost V 4 bases and J 5 bases; bases outside gene matches: 8. This CDR3 has 14 residues. The germline V gene has CDR1 SGHNT and CDR2 YYREEE (reference sequence). The CDR3 DNA is TGTGCCAGCAGCAGGGGACAGACGTCTTATGGCTACACCTGC. Translating it yields CASSRGQTSYGYTC.

This clonotype turned up a few times. This sequence joins TRBV12-3 or TRBV12-4 and TRBJ1-1; unclear D gene. V lost 6 bases and J lost 6, with 14 bases in between. The CDR3 has 13 amino acids. The CDR3, as DNA: TGTGCCAGCAGCTCCGGTGAACTCCCTGAAGCTTTCTTT. It is translated as CASSSGELPEAFF.

The sample holds one count of this clonotype. The chain is built from TRBV2 and TRBJ2-3, with unresolved D. The CDR3 extends over 12 amino acids. In germline, CDR1 is SNHLY, CDR2 FYNNEI. V was pared by 5 bases and J by 6 bases, with 9 bases between. The CDR3 loop reads CASSPQSDTQYF. The DNA of the CDR3 is TGTGCCAGCAGTCCCCAGTCGGATACGCAGTATTTT.

Regarding this clonotype: Lacking the conserved final phenylalanine or tryptophan, this CDR3 likely reflects a read error. Because the CDR3's place on the DNA is in doubt, the DNA is left out and the CDR3 is given as listed by TCRdb. CDR3 region: CASSYSTGRHSPRHL. V and J are TRBV6-8 and TRBJ1-6. The germline CDR1 and CDR2 sequences are MNHGY and SAAAGT. The CDR3 spans 15 amino acids, including both terminal residues.

This clonotype was seen many times. The chain couples TRBV7-8 to TRBJ2-7; TRBD1 matches 7 bases. This CDR3 contains 15 residues. Germline lookup yields CDR1 SGHVS and CDR2 FQNEAQ. Trimming took 4 bases from V and 2 from J; bases not matched to a gene: 8. In DNA form, the CDR3 reads TGTGCCAGCAGCTACCGACAGGGTTGGGCCTACGAGCAGTACTTC. Translation gives CASSYRQGWAYEQYF. Looking up the rest from reference TRBV7-8 and TRBJ2-7 gives the full variable domain: GAGVSQSPRYKVAKRGQDVALRCDPISGHVSLFWYQQALGQGPEFLTYFQNEAQLDKSGLPSDRFFAERPEGSVSTLKIQRTQQEDSAVYLCASSYRQGWAYEQYFGPGTRLTVT.